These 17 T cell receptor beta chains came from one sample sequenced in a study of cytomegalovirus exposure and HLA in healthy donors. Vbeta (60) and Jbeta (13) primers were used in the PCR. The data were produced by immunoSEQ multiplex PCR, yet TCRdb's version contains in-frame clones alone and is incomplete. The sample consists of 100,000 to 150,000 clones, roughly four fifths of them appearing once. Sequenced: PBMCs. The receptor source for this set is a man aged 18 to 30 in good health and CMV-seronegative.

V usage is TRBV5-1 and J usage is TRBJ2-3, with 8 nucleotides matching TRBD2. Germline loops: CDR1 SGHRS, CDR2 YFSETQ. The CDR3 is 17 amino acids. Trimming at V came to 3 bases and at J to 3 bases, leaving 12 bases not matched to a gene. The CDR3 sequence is CASSSPFGGASTDTQYF. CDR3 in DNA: TGCGCCAGCAGCTCCCCTTTCGGGGGGGCCAGTACAGATACGCAGTATTTT.

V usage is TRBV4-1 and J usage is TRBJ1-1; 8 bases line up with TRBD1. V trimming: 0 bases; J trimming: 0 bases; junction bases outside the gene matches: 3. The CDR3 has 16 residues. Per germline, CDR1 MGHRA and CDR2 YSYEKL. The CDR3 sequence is CASSQDSTGVNTEAFF. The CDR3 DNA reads TGCGCCAGCAGCCAAGACTCGACAGGGGTGAACACTGAAGCTTTCTTT.

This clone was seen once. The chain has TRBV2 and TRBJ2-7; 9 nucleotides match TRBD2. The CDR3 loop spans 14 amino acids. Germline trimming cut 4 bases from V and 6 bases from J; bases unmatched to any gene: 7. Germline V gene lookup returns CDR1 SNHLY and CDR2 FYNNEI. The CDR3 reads CASSAGLAGFEQYF. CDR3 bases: TGTGCCAGCAGTGCGGGACTAGCTGGGTTCGAGCAGTACTTC.

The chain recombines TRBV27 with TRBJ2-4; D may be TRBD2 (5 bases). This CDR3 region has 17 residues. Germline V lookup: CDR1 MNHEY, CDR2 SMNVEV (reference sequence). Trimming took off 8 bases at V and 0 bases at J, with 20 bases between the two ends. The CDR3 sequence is CASRAISGGLAKNIQYF. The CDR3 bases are TGTGCCAGCCGGGCGATTTCCGGCGGACTAGCCAAAAACATTCAGTACTTC.

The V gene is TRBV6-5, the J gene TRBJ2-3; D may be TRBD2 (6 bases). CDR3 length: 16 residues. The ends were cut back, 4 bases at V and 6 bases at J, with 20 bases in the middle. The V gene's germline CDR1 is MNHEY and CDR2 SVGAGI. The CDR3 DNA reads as TGTGCCAGCAGTTGGCCCAAGGAGGGGAGAATCGATACGCAGTATTTT. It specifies CASSWPKEGRIDTQYF.

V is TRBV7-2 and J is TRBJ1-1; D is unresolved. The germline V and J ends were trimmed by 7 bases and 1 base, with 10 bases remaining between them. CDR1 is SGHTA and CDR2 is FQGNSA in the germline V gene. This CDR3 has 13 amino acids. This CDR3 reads CASTSLPNTEAFF. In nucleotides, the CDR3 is TGTGCCAGCACCTCGCTACCGAACACTGAAGCTTTCTTT.

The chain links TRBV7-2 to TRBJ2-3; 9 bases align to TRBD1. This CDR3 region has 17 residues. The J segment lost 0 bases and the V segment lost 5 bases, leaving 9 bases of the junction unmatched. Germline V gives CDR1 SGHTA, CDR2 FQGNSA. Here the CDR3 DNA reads TGTGCCAGCAGCCTAAGGTTCGACAGGGGGAGCACAGATACGCAGTATTTT. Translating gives CASSLRFDRGSTDTQYF. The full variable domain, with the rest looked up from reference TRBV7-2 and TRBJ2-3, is GAGVSQSPSNKVTEKGKDVELRCDPISGHTALYWYRQSLGQGLEFLIYFQGNSAPDKSGLPSDRFSAERTGGSVSTLTIQRTQQEDSAVYLCASSLRFDRGSTDTQYFGPGTRLTVL.

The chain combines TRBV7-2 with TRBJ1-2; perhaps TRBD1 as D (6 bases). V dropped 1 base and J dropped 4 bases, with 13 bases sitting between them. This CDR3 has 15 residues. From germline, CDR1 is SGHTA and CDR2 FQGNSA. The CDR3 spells CASSLGGQLTYGYTF. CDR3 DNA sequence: TGTGCCAGCAGCTTAGGCGGACAGTTAACCTATGGCTACACCTTC.

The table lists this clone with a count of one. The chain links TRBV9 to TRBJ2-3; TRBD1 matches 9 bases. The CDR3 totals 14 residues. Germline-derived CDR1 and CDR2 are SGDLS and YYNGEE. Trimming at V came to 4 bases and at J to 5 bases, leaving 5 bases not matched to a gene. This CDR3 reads CASSKGQGEDTQYF. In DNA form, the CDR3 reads TGTGCCAGCAGCAAGGGACAGGGAGAAGATACGCAGTATTTT.

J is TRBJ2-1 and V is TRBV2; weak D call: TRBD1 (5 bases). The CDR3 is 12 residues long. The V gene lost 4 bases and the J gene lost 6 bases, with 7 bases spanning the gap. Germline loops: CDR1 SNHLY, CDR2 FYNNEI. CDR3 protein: CASSGQRNEQFF. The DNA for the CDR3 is TGTGCCAGCAGTGGACAGCGCAATGAGCAGTTCTTC.

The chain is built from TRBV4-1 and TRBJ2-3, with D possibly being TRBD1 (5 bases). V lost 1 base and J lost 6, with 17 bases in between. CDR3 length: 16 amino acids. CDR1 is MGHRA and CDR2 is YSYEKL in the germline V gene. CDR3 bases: TGCGCCAGCAGCCAAGCGCCGCAGGGCTATGCTGATACGCAGTATTTT. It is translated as CASSQAPQGYADTQYF.

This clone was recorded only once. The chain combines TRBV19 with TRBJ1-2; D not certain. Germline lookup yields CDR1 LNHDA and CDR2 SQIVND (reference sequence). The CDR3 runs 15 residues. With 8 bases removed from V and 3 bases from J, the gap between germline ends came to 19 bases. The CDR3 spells CASSKEVRSHYGYTF. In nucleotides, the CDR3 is TGTGCCAGTTCCAAAGAGGTGCGCTCCCACTATGGCTACACCTTC. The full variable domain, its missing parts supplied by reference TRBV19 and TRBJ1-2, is DGGITQSPKYLFRKEGQNVTLSCEQNLNHDAMYWYRQDPGQGLRLIYYSQIVNDFQKGDIAEGYSVSREKKESFPLTVTSAQKNPTAFYLCASSKEVRSHYGYTFGSGTRLTVV.

The CDR3 DNA follows: TGTGCCAGCAGTGACTCAAGTATTCAGAAACTGTTTTTT. This translates into CASSDSSIQKLFF. This chain connects TRBV25-1 to TRBJ1-4; no clear D gene. With 3 bases removed from V and 11 bases from J, the gap between germline ends came to 13 bases. The CDR3 has 13 residues. Per germline, CDR1 MGHDK and CDR2 SYGVNS.

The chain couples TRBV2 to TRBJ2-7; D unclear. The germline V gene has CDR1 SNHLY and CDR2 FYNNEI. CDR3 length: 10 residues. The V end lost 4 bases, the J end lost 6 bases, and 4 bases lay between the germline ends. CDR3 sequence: CASSAGEQYF. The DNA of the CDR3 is TGTGCCAGCAGTGCCGGCGAGCAGTACTTC.

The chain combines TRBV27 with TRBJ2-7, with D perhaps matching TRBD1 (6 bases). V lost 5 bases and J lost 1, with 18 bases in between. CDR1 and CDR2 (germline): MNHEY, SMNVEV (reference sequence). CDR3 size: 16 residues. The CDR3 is CASSSRLGTLSYEQYF. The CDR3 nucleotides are TGTGCCAGCAGTAGCAGGCTCGGGACACTTTCCTACGAGCAGTACTTC.

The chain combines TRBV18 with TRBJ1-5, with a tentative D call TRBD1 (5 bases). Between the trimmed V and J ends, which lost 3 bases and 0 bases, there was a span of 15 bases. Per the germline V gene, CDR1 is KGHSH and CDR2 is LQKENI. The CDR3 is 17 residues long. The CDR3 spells CASSPLGGEGSNQPQHF. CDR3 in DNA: TGTGCCAGCTCACCTTTGGGAGGGGAAGGTAGCAATCAGCCCCAGCATTTT.

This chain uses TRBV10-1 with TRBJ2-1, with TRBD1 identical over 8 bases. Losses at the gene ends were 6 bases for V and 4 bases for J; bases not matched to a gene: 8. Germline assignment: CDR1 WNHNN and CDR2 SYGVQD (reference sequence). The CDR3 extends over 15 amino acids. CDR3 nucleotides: TGCGCCAGCAGCAGCGGACAGGGCCTTTACAATGAGCAGTTCTTC. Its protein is CASSSGQGLYNEQFF.